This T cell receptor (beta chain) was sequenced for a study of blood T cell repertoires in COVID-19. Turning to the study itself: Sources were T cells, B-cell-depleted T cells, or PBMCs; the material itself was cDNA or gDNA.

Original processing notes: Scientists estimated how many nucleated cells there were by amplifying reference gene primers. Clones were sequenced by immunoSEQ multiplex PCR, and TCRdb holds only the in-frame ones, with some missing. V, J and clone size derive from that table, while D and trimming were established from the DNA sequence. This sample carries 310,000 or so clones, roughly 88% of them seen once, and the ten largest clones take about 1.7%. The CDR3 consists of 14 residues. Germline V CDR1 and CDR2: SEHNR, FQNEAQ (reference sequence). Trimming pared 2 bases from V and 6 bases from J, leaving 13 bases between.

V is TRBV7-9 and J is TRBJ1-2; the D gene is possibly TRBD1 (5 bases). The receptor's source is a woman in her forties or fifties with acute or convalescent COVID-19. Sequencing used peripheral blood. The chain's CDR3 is CASSLREGWNGYTF. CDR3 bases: TGTGCCAGCAGCTTACGGGAGGGGTGGAATGGCTACACCTTC.